The T cell receptor beta chain under discussion was sequenced for a study of CD8+ T cells in alopecia areata. For the study at large: Each of the treated patients was given oral tofacitinib, 5 to 10 mg twice daily, for moderate-to-severe alopecia areata. Study-wide findings and caveats: Scalp samples also contribute reads from the resident alphabeta T cells found in normal skin. Tofacitinib produced a significant decrease in scalp clonality and in expanded CD8+ clones among the top 100.

This clone was found once. Its antigen is still unknown. The V gene's germline CDR1 is GTSNPN and CDR2 SVGIG (reference sequence). The CDR3 is made up of 14 amino acids. The ends were cut back, 4 bases at V and 0 bases at J, with 13 bases in the middle. As to treatment: oral pan-JAK inhibitor, 5-10 mg twice daily. Following extraction, RNA underwent reverse transcription to cDNA, which served as the sequencing template. Data came from immunoSEQ multiplex PCR; TCRdb stores just in-frame clones and leaves some out. The sample lists fewer than 250,000 clones, 35% to 40% occurring once. J is TRBJ2-7 and V is TRBV30, with D possibly TRBD2 on 5 matching bases. This TCR came from a human donor with alopecia areata. Sequencing used CD4+ T cells sorted from blood, obtained at approximately week 34, from a patient treated with tofacitinib. CDR3 protein: CAWKPSGSSYEQYF. The CDR3 coding sequence is TGTGCCTGGAAGCCGTCGGGGAGCTCCTACGAGCAGTACTTC.